A selection of T cell receptor beta chains follows, all from one sample in a study of blood T cell repertoires in COVID-19. The table came from immunoSEQ multiplex PCR; TCRdb's copy has only in-frame clones and leaves some out. In the table there are about 69,000 clones, roughly 80% of which are singletons. Sequenced input: peripheral blood. The receptors here all came from a man aged 60 to 75 with acute or convalescent COVID-19. Each CDR3 is given with its conserved first and last residue. D genes are given only for firm matches. Clone size is shown for a subset of rows, as once, few, many or a class of expanded clone.

d_call clone_size j_call v_call cdr3_aa cdr3_nt
- - TRBJ1-5 TRBV6-5 CASRRAGNQPQHF TGTGCCAGCCGACGGGCGGGAAATCAGCCCCAGCATTTT
TRBD1 few TRBJ2-3 TRBV7-9 CASSLAAGTEDTDTQYF TGTGCCAGCAGCTTAGCGGCCGGGACAGAGGACACAGATACGCAGTATTTT
- once TRBJ1-1 TRBV19 CASSTYDISGPGDTEAFF TGTGCCAGTAGTACCTACGACATCTCCGGCCCGGGGGACACTGAAGCTTTCTTT
TRBD2 - TRBJ2-2 TRBV6-5 CASGRLAETGELFF TGTGCCAGCGGACGACTAGCGGAGACCGGGGAGCTGTTTTTT
- - TRBJ2-1 TRBV7-2 CASSPPMGGYNEQFF TGTGCCAGCAGCCCACCTATGGGGGGATACAATGAGCAGTTCTTC
- - TRBJ2-3 TRBV7-9 CASSRGALHTDTQYF TGTGCCAGCAGCCGGGGAGCTTTGCACACAGATACGCAGTATTTT
TRBD1 - TRBJ1-1 TRBV5-1 CASRPGTGTMNTEAFF TGCGCCAGCAGACCCGGGACAGGAACGATGAACACTGAAGCTTTCTTT
TRBD1 - TRBJ1-2 TRBV6-5 CASSSPRDRGSGYTF TGTGCCAGCAGTTCTCCCCGGGACAGGGGAAGTGGCTACACCTTC
- few TRBJ1-2 TRBV20-1 CSASTDYGYTF TGCAGTGCTAGTACAGACTATGGCTACACCTTC
- - TRBJ2-5 TRBV14 CASSQHSGSSYQETQYF TGTGCCAGCAGCCAACATTCAGGGTCTTCCTACCAAGAGACCCAGTACTTC
- - TRBJ1-2 TRBV5-1 CASTAGSANYGYTF TGCGCCAGCACTGCGGGGTCGGCTAACTATGGCTACACCTTC
TRBD1 - TRBJ2-1 TRBV18 CASSPIGQGYNEQFF TGTGCCAGCTCACCCATTGGACAGGGCTACAATGAGCAGTTCTTC
- - TRBJ2-7 TRBV5-1 CASSLVTVGSYEQYF TGCGCCAGCAGCTTGGTGACAGTAGGGTCCTACGAGCAGTACTTC
TRBD2 - TRBJ2-3 TRBV5-4 CASSSVAGTTSTDTQYF TGTGCCAGCAGCTCAGTGGCCGGGACTACGAGTACAGATACGCAGTATTTT
TRBD2 - TRBJ2-5 TRBV11-2 CASSLMGGGEETQYF TGTGCCAGCAGCTTAATGGGTGGGGGGGAAGAGACCCAGTACTTC
- few TRBJ1-5 TRBV3-1/TRBV3-2 CASSQSTRGNQPQHF TGTGCCAGCAGCCAGAGTACAAGGGGTAATCAGCCCCAGCATTTT
TRBD1 once TRBJ1-2 TRBV3-1/TRBV3-2 CASSLRTGQYSNYGYTF TGTGCCAGCAGCCTTCGGACGGGACAGTACTCTAACTATGGCTACACCTTC
TRBD1 - TRBJ2-7 TRBV2 CASSEVWTGANEQYF TGTGCCAGCAGTGAAGTGTGGACAGGGGCCAACGAGCAGTACTTC
- - TRBJ1-2 TRBV5-1 CASSLISGTSNYGYTF TGCGCCAGCAGCTTGATATCCGGGACTTCTAACTATGGCTACACCTTC
- - TRBJ2-1 TRBV10-1 CASRDEGSGYNEQFF TGCGCCAGCAGGGACGAGGGAAGTGGGTACAATGAGCAGTTCTTC
- - TRBJ2-5 TRBV7-9 CASSFAGLQETQYF TGTGCCAGCAGTTTTGCGGGTCTGCAAGAGACCCAGTACTTC
- - TRBJ1-3 TRBV5-1 CASSLEVSVSGNTIYF TGCGCCAGCAGCTTGGAAGTCAGCGTCTCTGGAAACACCATATATTTT
TRBD1 - TRBJ2-3 TRBV29-1 CSVDSGTAQYF TGCAGCGTTGACTCCGGGACAGCGCAGTATTTT